This record looks at one T cell receptor (beta chain) sequence and its context. This record belongs to a study of blood T cell repertoires in COVID-19. Looking at the study overall: From the United States, Italy and Spain came samples of acute and convalescent COVID-19.

CDR3 length: 14 amino acids. The V segment lost 5 bases and the J segment 6 bases; nucleotides outside the gene matches: 7. Germline loops: CDR1 MDHEN, CDR2 SYDVKM. Using immunoSEQ multiplex PCR, the repertoire was profiled, and TCRdb retains in-frame clones only, with some absent. The sample includes about 200,000 clones, around 80% seen only once; the top ten take less than 6%. The sequenced material came from peripheral blood. The V call is TRBV28, the J call TRBJ2-4, with 7 bases lining up with TRBD2. The sequence came from an older woman with acute or convalescent COVID-19. Here the CDR3 reads CASSPPGLLNIQYF. The CDR3 region has the DNA TGTGCCAGCAGTCCGCCGGGACTACTAAACATTCAGTACTTC.